The 11 T cell receptor beta chains in this list originate from one sample, sequenced in a study of tumor-infiltrating lymphocytes in primary liver carcinoma. The investigators made TCR beta cDNA from roughly 0.45 ug total RNA, using a constant-region primer. Libraries covering TCR beta were generated through three nested multiplex PCR rounds (using a slightly modified ARM-PCR). TRBV1-TRBV30 forward primers paired with a C-beta reverse primer were used in the first two PCR rounds, which ran around 10 cycles each. TCRdb re-analysed the multiplex PCR reads in MiXCR, keeping a single row per CDR3 protein. The sample lists roughly 100,000 distinct CDR3 sequences; around 84% were seen once. Co-extracting RNA and DNA was done with about 20-33 mg of unsorted bulk tissue as input. Sequencing was done on a sample of liver tumor tissue from sampling region 3. As to subset: tumor region T3, left-lateral pole. Source of these receptors: a man aged 35 to 55 with primary liver carcinoma and hepatitis B virus infection.

As for this clonotype: Relative to the germline gene, one junction end is altered; a read error may explain this. The V and J genes are TRBV11-2 and TRBJ2-7, with D perhaps TRBD1 (6 bases). Germline CDR1 reads SGHAT; CDR2 reads FQNNGV. The CDR3 length is 14 residues. Here the CDR3 reads CASSSDRSSYEHYF. The CDR3 region has the DNA TGTGCCAGCAGCTCTGACAGGAGCTCCTACGAGCACTATTTC.

Comment on this clonotype: One end of the junction fails to match germline, which may point to a read error. This chain connects TRBV10-2 to TRBJ2-7; a possible D gene is TRBD2 (6 bases). The CDR3 has 14 amino acids. Germline lookup yields CDR1 WSHSY and CDR2 SAAADI. CDR3 coding DNA: TGTGCCAGCAGTGAGTTCCTCTGGGGAGGCGAGCAGTACTTC. This codes for CASSEFLWGGEQYF.

Concerning this clonotype itself: One end of the junction varies from germline; a read error may be responsible. The chain is built from TRBV7-9 and TRBJ2-7, with TRBD2 identical over 7 bases. There are 15 residues in the CDR3. In germline, CDR1 is SEHNR, CDR2 FQNEAQ (reference sequence). CDR3 in amino acids: CASSIAGGSSYEQYF. CDR3 bases: TGTGCCAGCAGCATCGCGGGCGGGAGCTCCTATGAGCAGTACTTC.

Turning to this clonotype: The missing conserved phenylalanine or tryptophan at the end of this CDR3 makes a read error likely. J is TRBJ2-2 and V is TRBV6-1; possible D gene TRBD1, 5 bases. From germline, CDR1 is MNHNS and CDR2 SASEGT. The CDR3 length is 16 residues. In DNA, the CDR3 is TGTGCCAGCAGTAAAACACTACAGGTGAACGCCGGGGAGCTGTTTATT. This encodes CASSKTLQVNAGELFI.

The V gene is TRBV4-2, the J gene TRBJ1-5, with TRBD1 matching over 12 bases. The end of the DNA aligns better with TRBJ2-3, so the J call may be wrong. Per germline, CDR1 LGHNA and CDR2 YNFKEQ. This CDR3 has 19 amino acids. The CDR3 nucleotides are TGTGCCAGCACCCAGGGGACAGGGGGCATCCCGAATAGCAATCAGCCCCAGTATTTT. Amino acids: CASTQGTGGIPNSNQPQYF.

Note on this clonotype: Lacking the conserved final phenylalanine or tryptophan, this CDR3 likely reflects a read error. In DNA, the CDR3 is TGTGCCAGCATTTTGAACAGGATATTGTCCTATAATTCACCCCTCCACTAT. This encodes CASILNRILSYNSPLHY. This chain joins TRBV28 and TRBJ1-6; a weak D match, TRBD1 (5 bases). Per germline, CDR1 MDHEN and CDR2 SYDVKM. Trimming left V 7 bases short and J 1 base short, with 17 bases between. The CDR3 runs to 17 residues.

On this clonotype itself: The junction departs from germline at one end; a sequencing error may be responsible. The rearrangement joins TRBV6-6 to TRBJ1-2; the D is unclear. The CDR3 totals 15 residues. The germline V gene encodes CDR1 MNHNY and CDR2 SVGAGI (reference sequence). CDR3 loop: CASSREMVIQYGYTF. CDR3 bases: TGTGCCAGCAGTCGTGAAATGGTCATTCAGTATGGCTACACCTTT.

This chain connects TRBV9 to TRBJ2-5, with D tentatively TRBD2 (5 bases). Germline V CDR1 and CDR2: SGDLS, YYNGEE. With 4 bases removed from V and 1 base from J, the gap between germline ends came to 8 bases. The CDR3 runs 13 residues. The CDR3 region has the DNA TGTGCCAGCAGCCTAGCCAGCCAAGAGACCCAGTACTTC. Residues: CASSLASQETQYF.

The J gene is TRBJ1-1, the V gene TRBV6-2 or TRBV6-3; 8 bases map to TRBD1. V lost 0 bases and J lost 10; bases outside the gene matches: 13. Per germline, CDR1 MNHEY and CDR2 SVGEGT. The CDR3 has 16 amino acids. The CDR3 sequence is CASSYSRDRMNSGAFF. DNA for the CDR3: TGTGCCAGCAGTTACTCGAGGGACAGGATGAACTCTGGAGCTTTCTTT.

This clonotype was recorded only once. The DNA is left out, because the CDR3 cannot be placed on it with certainty; the CDR3 is given as TCRdb lists it. The chain recombines TRBV29-1 with TRBJ2-2. Germline CDR1 reads SQVTM; CDR2 reads ANQGSEA. The CDR3 region is 14 residues in length, termini included. CDR3 in amino acids: CCVLGPGPPGSCFF.

V and J are TRBV6-2 or TRBV6-3 and TRBJ2-1; possible D gene TRBD2, 6 bases. Germline V gives CDR1 MNHEY, CDR2 SVGEGT. V was clipped by 4 bases and J by 8 bases, with 39 bases between them. This CDR3 comprises 22 residues. The CDR3 is CASSFLIEAWVLSGERVDEQFF. The CDR3 DNA is TGTGCCAGCAGTTTCCTGATTGAAGCGTGGGTTCTATCGGGAGAAAGGGTCGATGAGCAGTTCTTC.